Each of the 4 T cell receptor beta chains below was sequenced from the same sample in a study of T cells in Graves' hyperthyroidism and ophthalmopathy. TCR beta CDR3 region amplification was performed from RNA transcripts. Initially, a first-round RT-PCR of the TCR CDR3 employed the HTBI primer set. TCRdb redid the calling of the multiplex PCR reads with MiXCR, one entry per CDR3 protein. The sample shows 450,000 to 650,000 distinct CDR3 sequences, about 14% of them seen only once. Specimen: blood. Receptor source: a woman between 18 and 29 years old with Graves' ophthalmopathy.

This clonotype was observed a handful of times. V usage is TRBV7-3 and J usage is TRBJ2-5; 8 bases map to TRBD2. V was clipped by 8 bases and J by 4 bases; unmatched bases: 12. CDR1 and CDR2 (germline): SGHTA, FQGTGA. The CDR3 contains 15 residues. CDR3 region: CASASIAGPGETQYF. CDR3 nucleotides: TGTGCCAGCGCCTCCATAGCGGGGCCTGGAGAGACCCAGTACTTC.

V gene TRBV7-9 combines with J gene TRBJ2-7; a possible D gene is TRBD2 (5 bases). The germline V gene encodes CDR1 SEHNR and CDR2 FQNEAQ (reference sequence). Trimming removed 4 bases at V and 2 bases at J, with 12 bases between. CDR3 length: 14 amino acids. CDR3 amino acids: CASSSQDGTYEQYF. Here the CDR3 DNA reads TGTGCCAGCAGCTCCCAGGACGGGACCTACGAGCAGTACTTC.

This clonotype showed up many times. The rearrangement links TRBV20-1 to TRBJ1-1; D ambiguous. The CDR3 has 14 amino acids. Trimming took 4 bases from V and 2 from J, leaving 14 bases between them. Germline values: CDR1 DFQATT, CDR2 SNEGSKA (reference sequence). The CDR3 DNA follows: TGCAGTGCTAACTGGGCAGCACCTAACACTGAAGCTTTCTTT. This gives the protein CSANWAAPNTEAFF.

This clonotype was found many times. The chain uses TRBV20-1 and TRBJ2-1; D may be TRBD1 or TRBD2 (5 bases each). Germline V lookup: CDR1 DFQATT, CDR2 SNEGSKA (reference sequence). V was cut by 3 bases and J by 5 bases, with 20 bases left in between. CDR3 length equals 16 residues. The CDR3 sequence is CSARGHRGSRHNEQFF. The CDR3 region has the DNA TGCAGTGCTAGGGGGCATCGTGGGAGTAGGCACAATGAGCAGTTCTTC.